This TCR beta chain emerged from a study of regulatory T cells in long-lasting Graves disease. Study results and caveats: The small sample size may have reduced accuracy. Persistent disease was characterized by preferential usage of TRBV28, TRBJ1-2 and TRBJ2-5.

This clonotype appeared many times. Its antigen is undetermined. The sample's time point: newly diagnosed GD, antithyroid drugs for less than 3 months. RNA isolated from PBMCs was used to make the TCR library. Each of the patients was recruited from an endocrinology department situated in Xi'an, China. Combining iRepertoire HTBI primers with Arm-PCR of CDR3 regions, the authors built TCR beta libraries. TCRdb itself ran the multiplex PCR reads through MiXCR, one entry per CDR3 protein. In the table there are approximately 400,000 distinct CDR3 sequences, more than 12% of which are singletons. CDR3 length: 16 amino acids. Trimming removed 0 bases from V and 0 bases from J, with 8 bases in between. Germline lookup yields CDR1 KGHDR and CDR2 SFDVKD. The sample was also linked to a second study, of T cells in Graves' hyperthyroidism and ophthalmopathy. That paper adds: The TCR CDR3 was amplified in a first-round RT-PCR using the HTBI primer set.

The TCR originated in a woman aged 30 to 39 with Graves disease. Sample: peripheral blood mononuclear cells (PBMCs), taken at new diagnosis, from a patient treated with antithyroid drugs. The chain uses TRBV24-1 and TRBJ2-1, with unresolved D. CDR3 nucleotide sequence: TGTGCCACCAGTGATTTGGGAGAAAGCTCCTACAATGAGCAGTTCTTC. It translates to CATSDLGESSYNEQFF.